Shown below are 31 T cell receptor beta chains from a single sample sequenced in a study of beta chain features in type 1 diabetes. Notes on the study in general: TCRB CDR3s were moderately but significantly shorter in Type 1 diabetes patients in all four CD4+ subsets.

The antigens these receptors bind are not known. As every portion of the isolated RNA was reverse transcribed, the sequencing read expressed TCRB transcripts. Libraries were prepared by immunoSEQ multiplex PCR; TCRdb keeps only in-frame clonotypes and omits some of them. The sample has around 280,000 clones; about 15% are singletons. Sequencing used naive CD4+ T cells from blood. The receptors were sampled from a man younger than 30 with type 1 diabetes.

The genes are TRBV9 and TRBJ2-2; 7 nucleotides line up with TRBD1. The CDR3 loop spans 15 amino acids. V shed 4 bases and J 9 bases; nucleotides not matched to a gene: 12. Germline lookup yields CDR1 SGDLS and CDR2 YYNGEE. The CDR3 DNA sequence: TGTGCCAGCAGCCCTCGGGGACAGCTCCACCGGGAGCTGTTTTTT. Its protein product is CASSPRGQLHRELFF.

V and J are TRBV11-2 and TRBJ1-2, with TRBD1 matching over 7 bases. V shed 4 bases and J 4 bases; nucleotides not matched to a gene: 12. CDR1 and CDR2 (germline): SGHAT, FQNNGV. This CDR3 has 16 amino acids. The CDR3 loop reads CASSSIQGKPPYGYTF. The CDR3 DNA sequence: TGTGCCAGCAGCTCCATACAGGGGAAGCCTCCCTATGGCTACACCTTC.

V usage is TRBV2 and J usage is TRBJ2-1, with 11 bases that match TRBD2. In germline, CDR1 is SNHLY, CDR2 FYNNEI. The J segment lost 5 bases and the V segment lost 8 bases, leaving 2 bases of the junction unmatched. This CDR3 comprises 13 residues. DNA of the CDR3: TGTGCCAGCCTAGCGGGGGGTAACAATGAGCAGTTCTTC. It specifies CASLAGGNNEQFF.

V gene TRBV5-1 combines with J gene TRBJ1-1; D is uncertain. CDR1 and CDR2 (germline): SGHRS, YFSETQ. CDR3 size: 15 residues. Between the trimmed V and J ends, which lost 0 bases and 2 bases, there was a span of 11 bases. CDR3 bases: TGCGCCAGCAGCTTGGACAGAACAATTAACACTGAAGCTTTCTTT. This codes for CASSLDRTINTEAFF.

The rearrangement uses TRBV18 and TRBJ1-5; possible D gene TRBD1, 6 bases. Germline CDR1 reads KGHSH; CDR2 reads LQKENI. Trimming removed 0 bases from V and 5 bases from J, with 14 bases in between. The CDR3 is 16 amino acids. The CDR3 sequence: CASSPPDRRSDQPQHF. Written as DNA, the CDR3 is TGTGCCAGCTCACCACCCGACAGGAGGAGCGATCAGCCCCAGCATTTT.

The rearrangement links TRBV30 to TRBJ2-3; weak D call: TRBD1 (5 bases). Trimming shortened V by 4 bases and J by 3 bases, and 14 bases separated the two germline ends. Germline V gene lookup returns CDR1 GTSNPN and CDR2 SVGIG (reference sequence). The CDR3 runs 14 residues. The CDR3 bases are TGTGCCTGGACTGGGGCAGGGTGGACAGATACGCAGTATTTT. Its protein is CAWTGAGWTDTQYF.

The chain carries TRBV19 and TRBJ1-2; D may be TRBD1 (5 bases). CDR3 length: 11 amino acids. With 10 bases removed from V and 3 bases from J, the gap between germline ends came to 9 bases. Germline lookup yields CDR1 LNHDA and CDR2 SQIVND (reference sequence). The CDR3: CATLTDYGYTF. DNA of the CDR3: TGTGCCACCTTGACAGACTATGGCTACACCTTC.

Only a few counts were recorded for this clone. This chain links TRBV18 with TRBJ2-1; TRBD2 agrees at 11 bases. The CDR3 extends over 15 amino acids. Trimming cost V 3 bases and J 7 bases; bases outside gene matches: 5. Germline CDR1 reads KGHSH; CDR2 reads LQKENI. In DNA form, the CDR3 reads TGTGCCAGCTCACCTAGCGGGGGGGCCGGGAATGAGCAGTTCTTC. Residues: CASSPSGGAGNEQFF.

This clone came up a few times. The V gene is TRBV5-6, the J gene TRBJ2-5; a weak D match, TRBD2 (5 bases). Per the germline V gene, CDR1 is SGHDT and CDR2 is YYEEEE. Trimming pared 4 bases from V and 5 bases from J, leaving 18 bases between. The CDR3 is 15 residues long. The CDR3 is CASSAHAASMETQYF. CDR3 bases: TGTGCCAGCAGCGCGCACGCGGCTAGCATGGAGACCCAGTACTTC.

The chain has TRBV30 and TRBJ1-2; no firm D call. Germline V gene lookup returns CDR1 GTSNPN and CDR2 SVGIG (reference sequence). Trimming cost V 0 bases and J 5 bases, with 19 bases left between them. This CDR3 is 16 amino acids long. The CDR3 DNA is TGTGCCTGGAGTGTGCCCGGGAGCGCCTTCCTATATGGCTACACCTTC. Amino acid sequence: CAWSVPGSAFLYGYTF.

The chain uses TRBV4-1 and TRBJ2-2; D is possibly TRBD1 (6 bases). V lost 0 bases and J lost 8, with 13 bases in between. The CDR3 contains 15 residues. The germline V gene encodes CDR1 MGHRA and CDR2 YSYEKL. The CDR3 DNA reads TGCGCCAGCAGCCAAGATCCCCAAGGGACAGGGGAGCTGTTTTTT. Residues: CASSQDPQGTGELFF.

There are a few counts of this clone. The chain carries TRBV7-2 and TRBJ2-7; 9 bases match TRBD2. The germline CDR1 and CDR2 sequences are SGHTA and FQGNSA. The ends lost 1 base at V and 5 bases at J; junction bases unmatched: 9. This CDR3 is 16 amino acids long. The CDR3 sequence is CASSLDGGRAFHEQYF. The DNA of the CDR3 is TGTGCCAGCAGCTTAGACGGCGGGAGGGCCTTCCACGAGCAGTACTTC.

V gene TRBV28 combines with J gene TRBJ2-5, with D uncertain. CDR1 MDHEN and CDR2 SYDVKM come from the germline V gene. Trimming took 8 bases from V and 5 from J, leaving 9 bases between them. CDR3 length: 11 residues. The CDR3: CASRGWETQYF. CDR3 sequence (DNA): TGTGCCAGCCGAGGATGGGAGACCCAGTACTTC.

CDR3 in DNA: TGTGCCAGCAGCTTCGGGGGATCGGGTCAGCCCCAGCATTTT. Its translation is CASSFGGSGQPQHF. The rearrangement joins TRBV7-2 to TRBJ1-5; TRBD1 might be the D (5 bases). V was clipped by 3 bases and J by 6 bases, with 12 bases between them. This CDR3 contains 14 residues. Germline CDR1 reads SGHTA; CDR2 reads FQGNSA.

The table lists this clone with a few counts. The chain joins TRBV7-8 to TRBJ2-2, with 10 nucleotides matching TRBD1. CDR3 length equals 15 residues. Germline CDR1 reads SGHVS; CDR2 reads FQNEAQ. The J segment lost 5 bases and the V segment lost 6 bases, leaving 6 bases of the junction unmatched. The CDR3, as DNA: TGTGCCAGCAGGCGGGACAGGGGTGGAACCGGGGAGCTGTTTTTT. Its translation: CASRRDRGGTGELFF. Variable domain in full (rest from reference TRBV7-8 and TRBJ2-2): GAGVSQSPRYKVAKRGQDVALRCDPISGHVSLFWYQQALGQGPEFLTYFQNEAQLDKSGLPSDRFFAERPEGSVSTLKIQRTQQEDSAVYLCASRRDRGGTGELFFGEGSRLTVL.

This clone was picked up a small number of times. This chain links TRBV7-9 with TRBJ2-1, with D maybe TRBD1 (5 bases). Germline CDR1 SEHNR, CDR2 FQNEAQ (reference sequence). CDR3 length: 16 amino acids. V was pared by 0 bases and J by 8 bases, with 17 bases between. The CDR3 here is CASSLAPRVRNDEQFF. The CDR3 region has the DNA TGTGCCAGCAGCTTAGCGCCCAGGGTAAGGAACGATGAGCAGTTCTTC.

In its sample, this clone was seen a few times. The chain is built from TRBV6-5 and TRBJ2-7, with D possibly TRBD2 on 6 matching bases. The CDR3 is made up of 15 amino acids. Germline assignment: CDR1 MNHEY and CDR2 SVGAGI. V lost 0 bases and J 0 bases, leaving 9 bases between the germline ends. CDR3: CASSYSGLSSYEQYF. The CDR3 bases are TGTGCCAGCAGTTACTCGGGACTCAGCTCCTACGAGCAGTACTTC.

The rearrangement uses TRBV2 and TRBJ2-5; D is unclear. The V end lost 5 bases, the J end lost 4 bases, and 17 bases lay between the germline ends. The CDR3 totals 15 residues. From germline, CDR1 is SNHLY and CDR2 FYNNEI. This CDR3 is CASSPGLLNGETQYF. The CDR3 DNA follows: TGTGCCAGCAGTCCAGGCCTTCTGAATGGAGAGACCCAGTACTTC.

This chain connects TRBV5-1 to TRBJ2-5, with D possibly being TRBD2 (6 bases). Trimming removed 0 bases at V and 7 bases at J, with 19 bases between. Germline CDR1 and CDR2: SGHRS and YFSETQ. The CDR3 is 16 amino acids. CDR3: CASSLESRVRGGTQYF. CDR3 DNA sequence: TGCGCCAGCAGCTTGGAATCCAGGGTTAGGGGAGGGACCCAGTACTTC.

This clone was counted between two and nine times. This chain joins TRBV19 and TRBJ1-6; 8 bases agree with TRBD1. This CDR3 contains 13 residues. The ends lost 4 bases at V and 14 bases at J; junction bases unmatched: 7. Germline values: CDR1 LNHDA, CDR2 SQIVND (reference sequence). CDR3 sequence reads: CASSRTGNEALHF. The CDR3 coding sequence is TGTGCCAGTAGTAGGACAGGGAACGAGGCCCTCCACTTT.

This chain joins TRBV6-6 and TRBJ1-5, with D unclear. Trimming removed 4 bases at V and 6 bases at J, with 13 bases between. This CDR3 has 14 residues. The germline CDR1 and CDR2 sequences are MNHNY and SVGAGI (reference sequence). The CDR3 protein is CASSFAEGGQPQHF. DNA of the CDR3: TGTGCCAGCAGTTTCGCGGAGGGAGGTCAGCCCCAGCATTTT.

The chain carries TRBV5-1 and TRBJ2-2, with 7 positions matching TRBD2. Unmatched junction bases numbered 5, after V lost 0 bases and J lost 6 bases. This CDR3 region has 15 residues. Germline loops: CDR1 SGHRS, CDR2 YFSETQ. The CDR3 sequence: CASSLERGTPGELFF. In DNA form, the CDR3 reads TGCGCCAGCAGCTTGGAGCGGGGTACCCCCGGGGAGCTGTTTTTT.

The chain couples TRBV28 to TRBJ2-7, with 12 bases aligning to TRBD2. CDR3 length: 15 amino acids. Germline V gene lookup returns CDR1 MDHEN and CDR2 SYDVKM. Germline trimming cut 6 bases from V and 3 bases from J; bases unmatched to any gene: 6. CDR3 in DNA: TGTGCCAGCAGACGACTAGCGGGAGAATTCTACGAGCAGTACTTC. Amino acid sequence: CASRRLAGEFYEQYF.

V is TRBV7-9 and J is TRBJ1-6, with TRBD1 identical over 10 bases. Germline V gene data show CDR1 as SEHNR and CDR2 as FQNEAQ (reference sequence). The length of the CDR3 is 14 residues. Germline trimming cut 10 bases from V and 8 bases from J; bases unmatched to any gene: 8. DNA of the CDR3: TGTGCCACCCGCGGACAGGGGGTTGATTCACCCCTCCACTTT. Amino acids: CATRGQGVDSPLHF.

In its sample, this clone was seen a few times. The chain links TRBV7-9 to TRBJ2-7, with 7 positions matching TRBD1. This CDR3 is 15 amino acids long. Unmatched junction bases numbered 8, after V lost 5 bases and J lost 1 base. Per the germline V gene, CDR1 is SEHNR and CDR2 is FQNEAQ (reference sequence). CDR3 region: CASSTPGTASYEQYF. The CDR3 DNA sequence: TGTGCCAGCAGCACTCCCGGGACAGCTTCCTACGAGCAGTACTTC.

This clone was observed a few times. V usage is TRBV6-5 and J usage is TRBJ1-1, with a weak D call TRBD1 (6 bases). The CDR3 sequence is 12 residues long. V shed 5 bases and J shed 4 bases, with 8 bases lying between them. Germline loops: CDR1 MNHEY, CDR2 SVGAGI. The CDR3 coding sequence is TGTGCCAGCAGTGACAGGAGCACTGAAGCTTTCTTT. Translating gives CASSDRSTEAFF.

This clone was seen more than once but under ten times. The chain combines TRBV29-1 with TRBJ1-2, with D perhaps matching TRBD1 (5 bases). Trimming stripped 1 base from V and 4 bases from J, with 13 bases between. The CDR3 spans 14 residues. Germline CDR1 and CDR2: SQVTM and ANQGSEA. CDR3 sequence reads: CSVEGRGVSYGYTF. The CDR3 DNA is TGCAGCGTTGAAGGGCGGGGGGTAAGCTATGGCTACACCTTC.

This clone turned up a few times. J is TRBJ2-1 and V is TRBV2; 8 bases line up with TRBD2. This CDR3 region has 14 residues. V lost 10 bases, J lost 2 bases, and 7 bases stayed unmatched. The germline gives CDR1 SNHLY, CDR2 FYNNEI. The CDR3 DNA is TGTGCCACTACTGAGCGGGAGCCCTACAATGAGCAGTTCTTC. Protein sequence: CATTEREPYNEQFF.

DNA of the CDR3: TGTGCCAGTAGCCTTCTTCTCTCCTACAATGAGCAGTTCTTC. Translating it yields CASSLLLSYNEQFF. This sequence joins TRBV19 and TRBJ2-1, with unresolved D. V was trimmed by 6 bases and J by 0 bases, leaving 9 bases between them. The CDR3 is 14 amino acids. Germline V gives CDR1 LNHDA, CDR2 SQIVND (reference sequence).

Only a few counts were recorded for this clone. The chain has TRBV30 and TRBJ2-2, with TRBD2 identical over 8 bases. The CDR3 has 16 amino acids. In germline, CDR1 is GTSNPN, CDR2 SVGIG (reference sequence). The trim removed 0 bases at V and 5 bases at J, leaving 8 bases unmatched. The CDR3 loop is CAWSVPSGSRTGELFF. CDR3 nucleotides: TGTGCCTGGAGTGTACCCAGCGGGAGTCGTACCGGGGAGCTGTTTTTT.

This clone showed up just a few times. This chain links TRBV7-9 with TRBJ2-7, with D perhaps matching TRBD1 (6 bases). V was clipped by 4 bases and J by 1 base, with 14 bases between them. CDR1 SEHNR and CDR2 FQNEAQ come from the germline V gene (reference sequence). The CDR3 totals 15 residues. CDR3 sequence (DNA): TGTGCCAGCAGCTCATCCCTAGGGGGATCCTACGAGCAGTACTTC. Its translation is CASSSSLGGSYEQYF.